Ten or more counts support the clone carrying this TCR beta chain. What it recognizes is unknown. Unsorted libraries were generated from 2 million PBMCs. These cells had been stored in RNAlater at -80 C. The data belong to a study of neurological immune-mediated disorders. Study-wide results and limits: Phylogenetic grouping assigned the repertoires of 18 of 34 multiple sclerosis patients to a single related-CDR3 cluster, representing a possible signature. Subjects shared no identical expanded-clone CDR3 amino acid sequences, suggesting private TCR-beta repertoires in all groups.

TCRdb passed the 5' RACE reads through MiXCR, listing each CDR3 protein once. Of tens of thousands of distinct CDR3 sequences listed, roughly 2.5% were seen once; the top ten hold 2% to 3%. Material: PBMCs. The clonotype originates from a man aged 50-60 years with multiple sclerosis.

CDR3 nucleotides: TGCGCCAGCAGCCTGAACAGGGGCTACGAGCAGTACTTC. Its translation is CASSLNRGYEQYF. The chain uses TRBV5-1 and TRBJ2-7; 7 bases fit TRBD1. The CDR3 sequence is 13 residues long. Unmatched junction bases numbered 4, after V lost 4 bases and J lost 3 bases. Looked up from germline, CDR1 is SGHRS and CDR2 is YFSETQ.